A single sample gave rise to the 29 T cell receptor beta chains below, sequenced in a study of blood T cell repertoires in COVID-19. Clones were read by immunoSEQ multiplex PCR, and TCRdb kept only the in-frame ones, dropping some. Of roughly 330,000 clones listed, around 83% were seen once; the top ten hold approximately 1.1%. The specimen was peripheral blood. These receptors were obtained from a woman between 45 and 60 years old with acute or convalescent COVID-19.

This chain uses TRBV30 with TRBJ1-1; TRBD1 might be the D (5 bases). The V end was cut by 3 bases, the J end by 4 bases, with 12 bases between. This CDR3 has 13 residues. CDR1 and CDR2 from the germline V gene are GTSNPN and SVGIG (reference sequence). CDR3 nucleotides: TGTGCCTGGAGCGGGGGGGGAGGCACTGAAGCTTTCTTT. Amino acids: CAWSGGGGTEAFF.

The chain employs TRBV6-6 and TRBJ2-5; 12 bases align to TRBD1. This CDR3 region has 16 residues. Trimming at V came to 2 bases and at J to 4 bases, leaving 5 bases not matched to a gene. CDR1 and CDR2 from the germline V gene are MNHNY and SVGAGI (reference sequence). The CDR3 nucleotides are TGTGCCAGCAGTTACGGGGACAGGGGGCAAGGAGAGACCCAGTACTTC. Amino acids: CASSYGDRGQGETQYF.

The CDR3 DNA reads as TGTGCCAGCAGGGGGACAGGGGGAAGACAGCCCCAGCATTTT. The encoded protein is CASRGTGGRQPQHF. The chain recombines TRBV2 with TRBJ1-5; 11 nucleotides align to TRBD1. The CDR3 length is 14 residues. J was trimmed by 7 bases and V by 6 bases; bases with no gene match: 5. From germline, CDR1 is SNHLY and CDR2 FYNNEI.

The chain couples TRBV30 to TRBJ2-5; TRBD2 is a possible D gene (6 bases). CDR1 GTSNPN and CDR2 SVGIG come from the germline V gene (reference sequence). CDR3 length equals 13 residues. Trimming cost V 3 bases and J 2 bases, with 10 bases left between them. The CDR3 nucleotides are TGTGCCTGGAGGGAGGGGTGGCAAGAGACCCAGTACTTC. Residues: CAWREGWQETQYF. Full variable domain (outside the CDR3, taken from reference TRBV30 and TRBJ2-5): SQTIHQWPATLVQPVGSPLSLECTVEGTSNPNLYWYRQAAGRGLQLLFYSVGIGQISSEVPQNLSASRPQDRQFILSSKKLLLSDSGFYLCAWREGWQETQYFGPGTRLLVL.

In nucleotides, the CDR3 is TGTGCCAGCAGCCTTCAAAGGAGTACTGAAGCTTTCTTT. Amino acids: CASSLQRSTEAFF. The gene calls are TRBV14 and TRBJ1-1, with D unclear. The CDR3 is 13 residues long. V dropped 4 bases and J dropped 5 bases, with 11 bases sitting between them. Germline-derived CDR1 and CDR2 are SGHDN and FVKESK. The full variable domain, rest sourced from reference TRBV14 and TRBJ1-1, is EAGVTQFPSHSVIEKGQTVTLRCDPISGHDNLYWYRRVMGKEIKFLLHFVKESKQDESGMPNNRFLAERTGGTYSTLKVQPAELEDSGVYFCASSLQRSTEAFFGQGTRLTVV.

Turning to this clone: The same CDR3 arises from other DNA sequences in this sample as well. The V and J genes are TRBV3-1 (or the pseudogene TRBV3-2) and TRBJ2-1, with D possibly being TRBD2 (6 bases). The ends were cut back, 1 base at V and 7 bases at J, with 8 bases in the middle. Germline CDR1 and CDR2: LGHDT and YNNKEL (reference sequence). This CDR3 contains 13 residues. The CDR3 reads CASSQAGGNEQFF. In DNA form, the CDR3 reads TGTGCCAGCAGCCAAGCCGGGGGTAATGAGCAGTTCTTC.

The chain links TRBV29-1 to TRBJ1-1; no clear D gene. V lost 4 bases and J 3 bases, leaving 12 bases between the germline ends. Germline CDR1 reads SQVTM; CDR2 reads ANQGSEA. The CDR3 runs 13 residues. CDR3 sequence: CSVGRSIDTEAFF. CDR3 in DNA: TGCAGCGTTGGGCGGTCGATAGACACTGAAGCTTTCTTT. Looking up the rest from reference TRBV29-1 and TRBJ1-1 gives the full variable domain: SAVISQKPSRDICQRGTSLTIQCQVDSQVTMMFWYRQQPGQSLTLIATANQGSEATYESGFVIDKFPISRPNLTFSTLTVSNMSPEDSSIYLCSVGRSIDTEAFFGQGTRLTVV.

This chain links TRBV28 with TRBJ2-7; 7 bases are shared with TRBD1. J lost 0 bases, V lost 3 bases, and 5 bases had no gene match. This CDR3 spans 15 amino acids. Germline V CDR1 and CDR2: MDHEN, SYDVKM. The CDR3 nucleotides read TGTGCCAGCAGTTTGGCCGACAGGGCCTCCTACGAGCAGTACGTC. Protein: CASSLADRASYEQYV.

The J gene is TRBJ1-1, the V gene TRBV7-3, with 9 bases matching TRBD1. Trimming cost V 5 bases and J 1 base; bases outside gene matches: 2. This CDR3 contains 14 residues. The germline CDR1 and CDR2 sequences are SGHTA and FQGTGA. CDR3 nucleotide sequence: TGTGCCAGCAGCAAGGACAGGGGGAACACTGAAGCTTTCTTT. Encoded protein: CASSKDRGNTEAFF.

The V gene is TRBV20-1, the J gene TRBJ1-1; 7 nucleotides align to TRBD1. CDR3 size: 11 residues. CDR1 is DFQATT and CDR2 is SNEGSKA in the germline V gene (reference sequence). The V segment lost 3 bases and the J segment 8 bases; nucleotides outside the gene matches: 3. The CDR3 bases are TGCAGTGCTAGTCGGACAGGAGAAGCTTTCTTT. Translating gives CSASRTGEAFF.

The CDR3 loop reads CATSDSGRAKDTQYF. Written as DNA, the CDR3 is TGTGCCACCAGTGATAGCGGGAGGGCAAAAGATACGCAGTATTTT. V gene TRBV24-1 combines with J gene TRBJ2-3; TRBD2 agrees at 10 bases. Looked up from germline, CDR1 is KGHDR and CDR2 is SFDVKD. The CDR3 is 15 residues long. Losses at the gene ends were 3 bases for V and 5 bases for J; bases not matched to a gene: 4.

The chain is built from TRBV6-1 and TRBJ1-3; D may be TRBD1 (6 bases). Germline V gene lookup returns CDR1 MNHNS and CDR2 SASEGT. This CDR3 region has 16 residues. With 3 bases removed from V and 4 bases from J, the gap between germline ends came to 16 bases. CDR3 in DNA: TGTGCCAGCAGTGAGCCTCGCAGGGGCATCGGAAACACCATATATTTT. Residues: CASSEPRRGIGNTIYF.

The chain combines TRBV30 with TRBJ1-2; maybe TRBD1 (5 bases). The CDR3 runs 11 residues. Germline V gene sequence: CDR1 GTSNPN, CDR2 SVGIG (reference sequence). V dropped 7 bases and J dropped 9 bases, with 15 bases sitting between them. CDR3: CALTDFFSYTF. In DNA form, the CDR3 reads TGTGCCTTGACAGATTTCTTTAGCTACACCTTC.

This rearrangement joins TRBV2 to TRBJ2-5; TRBD2 matches at 7 bases. This CDR3 comprises 11 residues. Germline V gene sequence: CDR1 SNHLY, CDR2 FYNNEI. J lost 5 bases, V lost 8 bases, and 2 bases had no gene match. CDR3 amino acids: CASGDYETQYF. The CDR3 region has the DNA TGTGCCAGCGGGGACTATGAGACCCAGTACTTC.

This sequence joins TRBV5-1 and TRBJ1-1, with 7 bases fitting TRBD1. Germline CDR1 reads SGHRS; CDR2 reads YFSETQ. Trimming cost V 0 bases and J 5 bases; bases outside gene matches: 10. This CDR3 spans 16 amino acids. CDR3 coding DNA: TGCGCCAGCAGCTTGGTGACAGGGTCCTTCAGGACTGAAGCTTTCTTT. It codes for CASSLVTGSFRTEAFF.

Turning to this clone: Other DNA variants within this sample encode the same CDR3. The chain is built from TRBV30 and TRBJ2-5; D gene uncertain. The germline V and J ends were trimmed by 0 bases and 4 bases, with 6 bases remaining between them. This CDR3 has 12 amino acids. Germline values: CDR1 GTSNPN, CDR2 SVGIG (reference sequence). The CDR3 here is CAWSVAAETQYF. DNA of the CDR3: TGTGCCTGGAGTGTGGCGGCAGAGACCCAGTACTTC.

The V call is TRBV7-2, the J call TRBJ2-3, with TRBD1 matching 8 bases. The CDR3 runs to 17 residues. Germline CDR1 reads SGHTA; CDR2 reads FQGNSA. V shed 7 bases, J shed 4 bases, and the junction held 16 bases outside the gene matches. CDR3 region: CASIPPPGRGQADTQYF. The CDR3 DNA reads as TGTGCCAGCATCCCCCCTCCCGGCAGGGGGCAAGCAGATACGCAGTATTTT.

The V and J genes are TRBV9 and TRBJ1-3, with a possible D match to TRBD1 (6 bases). In germline, CDR1 is SGDLS, CDR2 YYNGEE. The CDR3 extends over 15 amino acids. The V end was cut by 4 bases, the J end by 4 bases, with 15 bases between. In DNA form, the CDR3 reads TGTGCCAGCAGCTCCCGGGGGGCTTGGGGAAACACCATATATTTT. Translation gives CASSSRGAWGNTIYF.

The rearrangement links TRBV12-3 or TRBV12-4 to TRBJ2-3; 12 nucleotides agree with TRBD2. The CDR3 extends over 13 amino acids. V dropped 8 bases and J dropped 3; count of bases not matched to a gene: 0. CDR3 in DNA: TGTGCCAGCCTAGCGGGGGGGACAGATACGCAGTATTTT. Translating it yields CASLAGGTDTQYF.

V and J are TRBV12-3 or TRBV12-4 and TRBJ1-1; D is uncertain. V was shortened by 6 bases and J by 8 bases, with 4 bases between the two germline ends. The CDR3 extends over 9 amino acids. For the CDR3, the DNA is TGTGCCAGCAGGGAGGAAGCTTTCTTT. This codes for CASREEAFF.

This clone was picked up one time. The chain recombines TRBV11-3 with TRBJ2-7, with 8 bases aligning to TRBD1. J lost 5 bases, V lost 2 bases, and 8 bases had no gene match. Germline V CDR1 and CDR2: SGHNT, YENEEA. This CDR3 spans 15 amino acids. CDR3 coding DNA: TGTGCCAGCAGCTTAAGTGGACAGGGCCACCACGAGCAGTACTTC. This translates into CASSLSGQGHHEQYF.

This clone was detected once. The rearrangement uses TRBV19 and TRBJ1-3; the match to TRBD1 covers 8 bases. J lost 4 bases, V lost 7 bases, and 6 bases had no gene match. Germline loops: CDR1 LNHDA, CDR2 SQIVND (reference sequence). This CDR3 region has 14 residues. The CDR3 loop is CASTSTGVGNTIYF. The CDR3 DNA reads TGTGCCAGTACCTCGACAGGGGTCGGAAACACCATATATTTT.

The J gene is TRBJ2-7, the V gene TRBV27; 7 bases line up with TRBD1. Germline V gene sequence: CDR1 MNHEY, CDR2 SMNVEV (reference sequence). CDR3 length: 15 residues. J was trimmed by 2 bases and V by 3 bases; bases with no gene match: 7. CDR3 loop: CASSFRDSYPYEQYF. CDR3 DNA: TGTGCCAGCAGTTTTCGGGACAGCTATCCCTACGAGCAGTACTTC.

V gene TRBV7-2 combines with J gene TRBJ2-7; possibly TRBD1 for D (6 bases). The V end lost 5 bases, the J end lost 3 bases, and 11 bases lay between the germline ends. This CDR3 contains 13 residues. CDR1 is SGHTA, CDR2 FQGNSA, per germline. CDR3 bases: TGTGCCAGCAGCCGACTACAGGGCTACGAGCAGTACTTC. Its protein product is CASSRLQGYEQYF.

This clone was seen more than once but under ten times. The J gene is TRBJ1-1, the V gene TRBV29-1, with D unresolved. Germline assignment: CDR1 SQVTM and CDR2 ANQGSEA. V was clipped by 8 bases and J by 4 bases, with 14 bases between them. The CDR3 covers 12 residues. Here the CDR3 reads CSIKSGSTEAFF. CDR3 DNA: TGCAGCATAAAAAGTGGCAGCACTGAAGCTTTCTTT.

This clone occurred many times. The rearrangement links TRBV9 to TRBJ1-4, with TRBD1 identical over 8 bases. The germline V gene encodes CDR1 SGDLS and CDR2 YYNGEE. This CDR3 is 15 amino acids long. J was trimmed by 10 bases and V by 4 bases; bases with no gene match: 12. The CDR3 DNA reads as TGTGCCAGCAGCCTCGGACAGGGCGCATCTGGAAAACTGTTTTTT. Translating gives CASSLGQGASGKLFF. The full variable domain, rest sourced from reference TRBV9 and TRBJ1-4, is DSGVTQTPKHLITATGQRVTLRCSPRSGDLSVYWYQQSLDQGLQFLIQYYNGEERAKGNILERFSAQQFPDLHSELNLSSLELGDSALYFCASSLGQGASGKLFFGSGTQLSVL.

The chain is built from TRBV2 and TRBJ1-2; weak D call: TRBD1 (5 bases). The CDR3 consists of 13 residues. Trimming stripped 2 bases from V and 8 bases from J, with 12 bases between. Germline CDR1 is SNHLY and CDR2 is FYNNEI. CDR3 sequence: CASSESRVEGYTF. Written as DNA, the CDR3 is TGTGCCAGCAGTGAAAGCAGGGTGGAAGGCTACACCTTC.

The rearrangement joins TRBV2 to TRBJ1-4; TRBD1 agrees at 9 bases. The germline V gene encodes CDR1 SNHLY and CDR2 FYNNEI. CDR3 length: 15 amino acids. With 6 bases clipped from V and 6 bases from J, the junction kept 8 bases outside the gene matches. CDR3 sequence reads: CASRREGTGYEKLFF. The CDR3 DNA is TGTGCCAGCAGACGGGAGGGGACAGGGTATGAAAAACTGTTTTTT.

The J gene is TRBJ1-2, the V gene TRBV2; 7 bases are shared with TRBD1. V gave up 7 bases and J gave up 4 bases; unmatched junction bases: 12. Germline V gene lookup returns CDR1 SNHLY and CDR2 FYNNEI. CDR3 length: 15 residues. The CDR3 sequence: CASNPTDRFSYGYTF. As DNA, the CDR3 is TGTGCCAGCAACCCCACGGACAGGTTCAGCTATGGCTACACCTTC.